Shown below are 10 T cell receptor beta chains from a single sample sequenced in a study of cytomegalovirus exposure and HLA in healthy donors. Both 60 Vbeta primers and 13 Jbeta primers went into the PCR. Method: immunoSEQ multiplex PCR; TCRdb's copy keeps in-frame clones and lacks some. The table has about 200,000 clones, 70% to 90% seen once; the top ten hold about 2%. The sequencing input was PBMCs. These receptors were taken from a woman between 45 and 65 years old in good health and CMV-seronegative.

This clone was counted only a few times. The V gene is TRBV28, the J gene TRBJ2-7; no clear D gene. V was clipped by 6 bases and J by 4 bases, with 10 bases between them. Germline CDR1 reads MDHEN; CDR2 reads SYDVKM. This CDR3 is 12 amino acids long. CDR3 sequence (DNA): TGTGCCAGCAGCTCCCTCGGGTACGAGCAGTACTTC. As protein: CASSSLGYEQYF.

This clone was detected only a few times. V and J are TRBV6-5 and TRBJ1-2; 11 bases map to TRBD1. The CDR3 loop spans 14 amino acids. Germline CDR1 and CDR2: MNHEY and SVGAGI. Trimming removed 8 bases from V and 6 bases from J; junction bases left unmatched: 8. The CDR3 DNA reads TGTGCCAGCCGCCGGACAGGGGGCCCGGATGGCTACACCTTC. It encodes CASRRTGGPDGYTF.

The chain couples TRBV4-1 to TRBJ1-1, with D unresolved. Germline V gene lookup returns CDR1 MGHRA and CDR2 YSYEKL. The CDR3 is 14 amino acids. V lost 7 bases, J lost 3 bases, and 15 bases lay in between. In DNA, the CDR3 is TGCGCCAGCAATAACGGGTTCAAGGACACTGAAGCTTTCTTT. Its protein product is CASNNGFKDTEAFF.

The chain carries TRBV30 and TRBJ2-5; 7 bases line up with TRBD2. CDR1 and CDR2 from the germline V gene are GTSNPN and SVGIG (reference sequence). V dropped 0 bases and J dropped 2; count of bases not matched to a gene: 6. The length of the CDR3 is 15 residues. The CDR3 nucleotides are TGTGCCTGGAGTGTGGGCGGGAGTTTACAAGAGACCCAGTACTTC. This gives the protein CAWSVGGSLQETQYF.

The count of this clone is one. DNA of the CDR3: TGTGCCAGCTCACCAAGACTCGATACGCAGTATTTT. Protein product: CASSPRLDTQYF. The chain recombines TRBV18 with TRBJ2-3, with D hard to call. CDR1 is KGHSH, CDR2 LQKENI, per germline. V gave up 2 bases and J gave up 6 bases, with 6 bases separating them. The CDR3 spans 12 residues. Combining the CDR3 with reference TRBV18 and TRBJ2-3 gives the whole variable domain NAGVMQNPRHLVRRRGQEARLRCSPMKGHSHVYWYRQLPEEGLKFMVYLQKENIIDESGMPKERFSAEFPKEGPSILRIQQVVRGDSAAYFCASSPRLDTQYFGPGTRLTVL.

The gene calls are TRBV10-2 and TRBJ2-5; 8 nucleotides match TRBD2. Germline CDR1 reads WSHSY; CDR2 reads SAAADI. CDR3 size: 13 residues. The trim removed 10 bases at V and 4 bases at J, leaving 8 bases unmatched. The CDR3 DNA reads as TGCGCCATTACTCCGGGACTAGGAGAGACCCAGTACTTC. Translated: CAITPGLGETQYF.

The chain recombines TRBV7-9 with TRBJ2-7, with a tentative D call TRBD1 (6 bases). The germline gives CDR1 SEHNR, CDR2 FQNEAQ (reference sequence). Trimming cost V 4 bases and J 5 bases, with 24 bases left between them. This CDR3 region has 17 residues. CDR3: CASSWTELASGSHEQYF. The CDR3 bases are TGTGCCAGCAGCTGGACAGAGCTAGCATCGGGTTCTCACGAGCAGTACTTC.

The chain joins TRBV27 to TRBJ2-7, with 9 positions matching TRBD2. V lost 9 bases to trimming and J lost 3 bases; unmatched junction nucleotides: 6. This CDR3 contains 13 residues. The germline gives CDR1 MNHEY, CDR2 SMNVEV (reference sequence). CDR3 sequence reads: CASRSSGIYEQYF. CDR3 nucleotides: TGTGCCAGTCGTTCTAGCGGGATCTACGAGCAGTACTTC.

J is TRBJ2-1 and V is TRBV6-1; possibly TRBD2 for D (6 bases). V lost 7 bases and J 0 bases, leaving 13 bases between the germline ends. CDR3 length equals 15 residues. Per the germline V gene, CDR1 is MNHNS and CDR2 is SASEGT. The CDR3 loop is CASTLAPSSYNEQFF. The CDR3 DNA is TGTGCCAGCACCCTAGCGCCCAGCTCCTACAATGAGCAGTTCTTC.

V is TRBV7-9 and J is TRBJ2-1, with a tentative D call TRBD2 (6 bases). The CDR3 is 16 residues long. The germline V and J ends were trimmed by 3 bases and 0 bases, with 12 bases remaining between them. Germline V gives CDR1 SEHNR, CDR2 FQNEAQ (reference sequence). CDR3 residues: CASSFGGWSSYNEQFF. The CDR3 nucleotides are TGTGCCAGCAGCTTCGGGGGTTGGAGCTCCTACAATGAGCAGTTCTTC.